These 30 T cell receptor gamma chains were all obtained from the same sample, sequenced in a study of Vδ1+ human thymocytes. General study points: Thymic TRG and TRD repertoires appeared highly polyclonal.

The template was reverse-transcribed extracted RNA. Pooled V-gene forward primers with one constant-region reverse primer generated the CDR3 amplicons by multiplex PCR. TCRdb re-called the multiplex PCR reads via CATT. The repertoire holds about 36,000 gamma-chain clones, 20% seen once, with under 2% in the top ten. These TCRs are of unknown antigen specificity. The sample comprised Vdelta1+ gamma-delta thymocytes from the thymus. Indicated subset: FACS-sorted CD3+ TCRalphabeta- TCRVdelta1+ TCRVdelta2- thymocytes. These receptor sequences come from a girl in the first two years of life who had congenital heart surgery.

In this sample, this clone turned up a few times. A far larger clone is a single base away, which makes a read error likely. This chain joins TRGV2 and TRGJ1 or TRGJ2. This CDR3 is 12 amino acids long. Germline CDR1 is EGSNGY and CDR2 is YDSYNSKV. V trimming: 0 bases; J trimming: 8 bases; junction bases outside the gene matches: 4. The CDR3 nucleotides read TGTGCCACCTGGGACGGGCATGATAAGAAACTCTTT. It is translated as CATWDGHDKKLF.

The chain carries TRGV4 and TRGJ1 or TRGJ2. After removal of 4 bases from V and 2 bases from J, the junction contained 8 bases not matched to a gene. The CDR3 is 14 residues long. Germline CDR1 is EGSTGY and CDR2 is YDSYTSSV. CDR3 in amino acids: CATWDVFYYYKKLF. In nucleotides, the CDR3 is TGTGCCACCTGGGACGTGTTCTATTATTATAAGAAACTCTTT.

This chain uses TRGV9 with TRGJ1 or TRGJ2. Trimming at V came to 1 base and at J to 16 bases, leaving 13 bases not matched to a gene. Per germline, CDR1 GITISATS and CDR2 ISYDGTV (reference sequence). The CDR3 runs 12 residues. In nucleotides, the CDR3 is TGTGCCTTGTGGGAGGTTTATGGGTTGGTTCTCTTT. This encodes CALWEVYGLVLF.

This rearrangement joins TRGV9 to TRGJ1 or TRGJ2. V lost 2 bases and J lost 10; bases outside the gene matches: 5. Germline CDR1 GITISATS, CDR2 ISYDGTV (reference sequence). The CDR3 contains 11 residues. The CDR3 here is CALWEDAKKLF. The DNA for the CDR3 is TGTGCCTTGTGGGAGGACGCAAAGAAACTCTTT.

The chain couples TRGV4 to TRGJ1 or TRGJ2. With 5 bases clipped from V and 8 bases from J, the junction kept 6 bases outside the gene matches. Per germline, CDR1 EGSTGY and CDR2 YDSYTSSV. The CDR3 spans 11 residues. CDR3 nucleotide sequence: TGTGCCACCTGGGTTTCCCATAAGAAACTCTTT. Translated: CATWVSHKKLF.

The gene calls are TRGV4 and TRGJ1 or TRGJ2. J lost 0 bases, V lost 2 bases, and 7 bases had no gene match. There are 15 residues in the CDR3. Germline CDR1 EGSTGY, CDR2 YDSYTSSV. CDR3 bases: TGTGCCACCTGGGATGAGAGATCGAATTATTATAAGAAACTCTTT. Its translation is CATWDERSNYYKKLF.

A few counts support this clone. The chain recombines TRGV2 with TRGJ1 or TRGJ2. Germline V CDR1 and CDR2: EGSNGY, YDSYNSKV. CDR3 length equals 14 residues. J was trimmed by 9 bases and V by 1 base; bases with no gene match: 12. The CDR3 coding sequence is TGTGCCACCTGGGACGGTGCTGAGGTATGTAAGAAACTCTTT. Protein: CATWDGAEVCKKLF.

The rearrangement uses TRGV4 and TRGJP2. CDR1 and CDR2 (germline): EGSTGY, YDSYTSSV. CDR3 length: 12 residues. V shed 3 bases and J 10 bases; nucleotides not matched to a gene: 5. This CDR3 is CATWDTAWIKTF. The CDR3, as DNA: TGTGCCACCTGGGATACGGCTTGGATCAAGACGTTT.

V and J are TRGV3 and TRGJ1 or TRGJ2. The trim removed 3 bases at V and 15 bases at J, leaving 17 bases unmatched. This CDR3 has 13 residues. CDR1 and CDR2 (germline): VTNTFY, YDVSTARD (reference sequence). In nucleotides, the CDR3 is TGTGCCACCTGGGACTCCTTTCGACTTAGGGGACTCTTT. Translation gives CATWDSFRLRGLF.

Regarding this clone: This clone may be a read error of a much larger clone one base away. The chain recombines TRGV8 with TRGJ1 or TRGJ2. The CDR3 has 13 amino acids. CDR1 and CDR2 from the germline V gene are VENAVY and YDSYNSRV. The V and J ends lost 5 bases and 2 bases, in that order; junction bases with no gene match: 6. The CDR3 loop reads CATWAGDYYKKLF. CDR3 sequence (DNA): TGTGCCACCTGGGCTGGGGATTATTATAAGAAACTCTTT.

The gene calls are TRGV2 and TRGJ1 or TRGJ2. Germline loops: CDR1 EGSNGY, CDR2 YDSYNSKV. V trimming: 0 bases; J trimming: 2 bases; junction bases outside the gene matches: 13. The CDR3 is 17 residues long. In DNA form, the CDR3 reads TGTGCCACCTGGGACGGGCAAAATCCCCCGTATTATTATAAGAAACTCTTT. The encoded protein is CATWDGQNPPYYYKKLF.

The chain uses TRGV4 and TRGJ1 or TRGJ2. V was pared by 4 bases and J by 3 bases, with 6 bases of the junction left unmatched. CDR3 length: 13 amino acids. CDR1 is EGSTGY and CDR2 is YDSYTSSV in the germline V gene. CDR3 in amino acids: CATWENSYYKKLF. CDR3 coding DNA: TGTGCCACCTGGGAAAACTCTTATTATAAGAAACTCTTT.

V gene TRGV2 combines with J gene TRGJ1 or TRGJ2. The CDR3 has 13 residues. Germline V gene lookup returns CDR1 EGSNGY and CDR2 YDSYNSKV. J was trimmed by 1 base and V by 3 bases; bases with no gene match: 3. CDR3 sequence reads: CATWDINYYKKLF. CDR3 nucleotides: TGTGCCACCTGGGACATAAATTATTATAAGAAACTCTTT.

Concerning this clone itself: The same CDR3 arises from other DNA sequences in this sample as well. The chain has TRGV2 and TRGJP2. Trimming cost V 0 bases and J 2 bases; bases outside gene matches: 6. This CDR3 is built from 16 residues. The germline gives CDR1 EGSNGY, CDR2 YDSYNSKV. The CDR3 loop is CATWDGPPSSDWIKTF. The CDR3 nucleotides are TGTGCCACCTGGGACGGGCCCCCAAGTAGTGATTGGATCAAGACGTTT.

Notes on this clone: With a much larger clone just one base away, this may be a read error. The chain is built from TRGV2 and TRGJ1 or TRGJ2. CDR1 is EGSNGY, CDR2 YDSYNSKV, per germline. This CDR3 comprises 12 residues. Unmatched junction bases numbered 4, after V lost 0 bases and J lost 8 bases. CDR3 in amino acids: CATWDGHHKKLF. The CDR3 region has the DNA TGTGCCACCTGGGACGGGCACCATAAGAAACTCTTT.

A few counts support this clone. This sequence joins TRGV5 and TRGJP1. Unmatched junction bases numbered 5, after V lost 0 bases and J lost 4 bases. The CDR3 loop spans 15 amino acids. The V gene's germline CDR1 is VINAFY and CDR2 YDVSNSKD. CDR3 nucleotide sequence: TGTGCCACCTGGGACAGGCCTGTCACTGGTTGGTTCAAGATATTT. As protein: CATWDRPVTGWFKIF.

This clone was seen a handful of times. The chain combines TRGV8 with TRGJP2. V gave up 4 bases and J gave up 3 bases; unmatched junction bases: 5. The CDR3 loop spans 14 amino acids. The germline V gene encodes CDR1 VENAVY and CDR2 YDSYNSRV. The chain's CDR3 is CATWEFGSDWIKTF. The CDR3 nucleotides read TGTGCCACCTGGGAGTTTGGTAGTGATTGGATCAAGACGTTT.

This clone was counted a few times. This chain uses TRGV4 with TRGJ1 or TRGJ2. The germline V gene encodes CDR1 EGSTGY and CDR2 YDSYTSSV. The CDR3 totals 15 residues. V trimming: 1 base; J trimming: 11 bases; junction bases outside the gene matches: 17. In nucleotides, the CDR3 is TGTGCCACCTGGGATGGACCGGACGGACGGTTTCAGAAACTCTTT. It translates to CATWDGPDGRFQKLF.

In its sample, this clone ranks as medium-sized. This sample also contains other DNA sequences that code for the same CDR3. The gene calls are TRGV2 and TRGJ1 or TRGJ2. CDR1 and CDR2 from the germline V gene are EGSNGY and YDSYNSKV. This CDR3 has 13 amino acids. The trim removed 1 base at V and 3 bases at J, leaving 3 bases unmatched. CDR3 amino acids: CATWDGLYYKKLF. The CDR3 DNA is TGTGCCACCTGGGACGGCCTTTATTATAAGAAACTCTTT.

The chain recombines TRGV9 with TRGJ1 or TRGJ2. The CDR3 is 14 residues long. J lost 1 base, V lost 4 bases, and 7 bases had no gene match. CDR1 GITISATS and CDR2 ISYDGTV come from the germline V gene (reference sequence). The CDR3 loop is CALWDETNYYKKLF. The CDR3 nucleotides read TGTGCCTTGTGGGACGAAACTAATTATTATAAGAAACTCTTT.

This chain uses TRGV2 with TRGJ1 or TRGJ2. V was pared by 0 bases and J by 12 bases, with 11 bases of the junction left unmatched. In germline, CDR1 is EGSNGY, CDR2 YDSYNSKV. The CDR3 length is 13 residues. CDR3 coding DNA: TGTGCCACCTGGGACGGGGAGAGGGAGGCGAAACTCTTT. Amino acid sequence: CATWDGEREAKLF.

This clone was counted between two and nine times. This same CDR3 is encoded by further DNA sequences in the sample. This chain uses TRGV2 with TRGJ1 or TRGJ2. The CDR3 length is 13 residues. Per germline, CDR1 EGSNGY and CDR2 YDSYNSKV. The V and J ends lost 1 base and 5 bases, in that order; junction bases with no gene match: 5. CDR3 in amino acids: CATWDGEDYKKLF. For the CDR3, the DNA is TGTGCCACCTGGGACGGTGAGGATTATAAGAAACTCTTT.

In its sample, this clone was seen a few times. The chain employs TRGV8 and TRGJ1 or TRGJ2. V dropped 2 bases and J dropped 7; count of bases not matched to a gene: 5. This CDR3 has 12 amino acids. Germline V gene sequence: CDR1 VENAVY, CDR2 YDSYNSRV. The CDR3 protein is CATWDMRYKKLF. CDR3 DNA: TGTGCCACCTGGGATATGCGATATAAGAAACTCTTT.

With regard to this clone: This may arise from a read error, as a much more abundant clone is one base away. The genes are TRGV3 and TRGJ1 or TRGJ2. The V gene end was trimmed by 0 bases and the J gene end by 2 bases; junction bases not matched to a gene: 4. This CDR3 spans 14 amino acids. The germline gives CDR1 VTNTFY, CDR2 YDVSTARD (reference sequence). In DNA, the CDR3 is TGTGCCACCTGGGACAGGCACCATTATTATAAGAAACTCTTT. Protein: CATWDRHHYYKKLF.

This clone has more than one count but fewer than ten. The chain couples TRGV9 to TRGJ1 or TRGJ2. CDR3 length: 14 amino acids. From germline, CDR1 is GITISATS and CDR2 ISYDGTV (reference sequence). V gave up 1 base and J gave up 7 bases; unmatched junction bases: 10. Written as DNA, the CDR3 is TGTGCCTTGTGGGAGGTAGTACGACCGTATAAGAAACTCTTT. Its protein is CALWEVVRPYKKLF.

In the case of this clone: A clone one base away is much larger, so this may be a read error. Other nucleotide sequences in the sample specify the same CDR3. The chain links TRGV9 to TRGJ1 or TRGJ2. This CDR3 comprises 12 residues. V was clipped by 1 base and J by 6 bases; unmatched bases: 3. Per the germline V gene, CDR1 is GITISATS and CDR2 is ISYDGTV (reference sequence). The CDR3 is CALWEVRYKKLF. DNA for the CDR3: TGTGCCTTGTGGGAGGTCCGTTATAAGAAACTCTTT.

This chain connects TRGV9 to TRGJP. From germline, CDR1 is GITISATS and CDR2 ISYDGTV (reference sequence). The CDR3 is 18 amino acids. The J segment lost 7 bases and the V segment lost 2 bases, leaving 11 bases of the junction unmatched. Here the CDR3 reads CALWEAHPRELGKKIKVF. The CDR3 nucleotides are TGTGCCTTGTGGGAGGCGCACCCGAGGGAGTTGGGCAAAAAAATCAAGGTATTT.

This clone was counted between two and nine times. Distinct nucleotide sequences in the sample also encode this CDR3. The chain uses TRGV2 and TRGJ1 or TRGJ2. The CDR3 spans 13 residues. Losses at the gene ends were 0 bases for V and 7 bases for J; bases not matched to a gene: 6. CDR1 EGSNGY and CDR2 YDSYNSKV come from the germline V gene. CDR3 nucleotide sequence: TGTGCCACCTGGGACGGGCTTCTCTATAAGAAACTCTTT. Its translation: CATWDGLLYKKLF.

This chain connects TRGV8 to TRGJ1 or TRGJ2. This CDR3 is 15 amino acids long. The V and J ends lost 1 base and 6 bases, in that order; junction bases with no gene match: 12. Germline assignment: CDR1 VENAVY and CDR2 YDSYNSRV. CDR3 sequence (DNA): TGTGCCACCTGGGATAGACGTATAAGAGGTTATAAGAAACTCTTT. Encoded protein: CATWDRRIRGYKKLF.

The chain carries TRGV9 and TRGJ1 or TRGJ2. Germline CDR1 reads GITISATS; CDR2 reads ISYDGTV (reference sequence). V lost 0 bases and J lost 7; bases outside the gene matches: 24. The CDR3 is made up of 19 amino acids. The CDR3 coding sequence is TGTGCCTTGTGGGAGGTGCAAGGTTTGGGATTATTATTGTGGTATAAGAAACTCTTT. Protein product: CALWEVQGLGLLLWYKKLF.